The 25 T cell receptor beta chains below come from one sample, sequenced in a study of blood T cell repertoires in COVID-19. Method: immunoSEQ multiplex PCR; TCRdb's copy keeps in-frame clones and lacks some. Found here are around 230,000 clones, approximately 83% of them singletons; the top ten hold approximately 10%. The sequencing input was peripheral blood. Receptor source: a woman of 80 years or more with acute or convalescent COVID-19.

The chain links TRBV7-9 to TRBJ2-2, with D possibly being TRBD2 (5 bases). Per germline, CDR1 SEHNR and CDR2 FQNEAQ (reference sequence). V lost 3 bases and J 2 bases, leaving 16 bases between the germline ends. The CDR3 spans 17 residues. This CDR3 reads CASSLVLGVGNTGELFF. The CDR3 nucleotides are TGTGCCAGCAGCTTGGTATTGGGAGTTGGCAACACCGGGGAGCTGTTTTTT.

The table lists this clone with a count of one. The chain uses TRBV21-1 and TRBJ1-2; the DNA was not used to check the table's D call, TRBD1. TRBV21-1 is a known pseudogene. The CDR3 spans 12 residues. The CDR3 reads CASRRGNYGYTF. In DNA, the CDR3 is TGTGCCAGCAGGAGGGGGAACTATGGCTACACCTTC.

The V and J genes are TRBV2 and TRBJ2-3; 11 nucleotides align to TRBD2. CDR1 is SNHLY and CDR2 is FYNNEI in the germline V gene. J gave up 2 bases and V 6 bases, and 7 bases lay outside the gene matches. The CDR3 is 16 amino acids. The CDR3 coding sequence is TGTGCCAGCAGCGACCGACTAGCGGGACCCACAGATACGCAGTATTTT. It encodes CASSDRLAGPTDTQYF.

This chain links TRBV28 with TRBJ1-2; D perhaps matches TRBD1 (6 bases). The CDR3 has 13 residues. Deletions cut 4 bases from V and 9 bases from J, with 15 bases between. Germline V gives CDR1 MDHEN, CDR2 SYDVKM. In nucleotides, the CDR3 is TGTGCCAGCAGTTCCTCAGGGGCCGTTCGCTACACCTTC. It encodes CASSSSGAVRYTF.

This sequence joins TRBV28 and TRBJ1-1, with no clear D. Trimming removed 6 bases from V and 1 base from J, with 9 bases in between. The germline gives CDR1 MDHEN, CDR2 SYDVKM. The CDR3 consists of 13 residues. The CDR3 reads CASSVRWNTEAFF. The CDR3 DNA follows: TGTGCCAGCAGCGTGCGGTGGAACACTGAAGCTTTCTTT.

The chain is built from TRBV7-5 and TRBJ1-1. TRBV7-5 is reported as a pseudogene. This CDR3 region has 14 residues. This CDR3 is CARSSLSVNTEAFF. CDR3 DNA sequence: TGTGCCAGAAGCTCGCTATCGGTGAACACTGAAGCTTTCTTT.

Many counts were recorded for this clone. The V and J genes are TRBV10-2 and TRBJ1-3; D possibly corresponds to TRBD1 (6 bases). V dropped 8 bases and J dropped 2 bases, with 13 bases sitting between them. Per the germline V gene, CDR1 is WSHSY and CDR2 is SAAADI. The CDR3 has 14 residues. The CDR3 region is CASQRQDTGNTIYF. The CDR3 DNA reads as TGCGCCAGCCAGAGACAGGACACTGGAAACACCATATATTTT.

The rearrangement links TRBV6-1 to TRBJ2-1, with 7 bases aligning to TRBD1. J gave up 3 bases and V 1 base, and 3 bases lay outside the gene matches. Germline CDR1 reads MNHNS; CDR2 reads SASEGT. This CDR3 region has 15 residues. The CDR3 region is CASSEEGANYNEQFF. In nucleotides, the CDR3 is TGTGCCAGCAGTGAAGAGGGGGCTAACTACAATGAGCAGTTCTTC.

The CDR3 region is CASSPTGGSGNTIYF. CDR3 sequence (DNA): TGTGCCAGCAGTCCGACAGGGGGCTCTGGAAACACCATATATTTT. The chain carries TRBV28 and TRBJ1-3, with 9 nucleotides matching TRBD1. With 5 bases clipped from V and 0 bases from J, the junction kept 2 bases outside the gene matches. The germline V gene encodes CDR1 MDHEN and CDR2 SYDVKM. This CDR3 has 15 residues.

The rearrangement joins TRBV5-1 to TRBJ2-7; possible D gene TRBD1, 6 bases. The V end was cut by 0 bases, the J end by 1 base, with 11 bases between. The CDR3 length is 15 residues. Germline lookup yields CDR1 SGHRS and CDR2 YFSETQ. The DNA of the CDR3 is TGCGCCAGCAGCTTGGTGGGGGCAGGATCCTACGAGCAGTACTTC. Translated: CASSLVGAGSYEQYF. Variable domain in full (rest from reference TRBV5-1 and TRBJ2-7): KAGVTQTPRYLIKTRGQQVTLSCSPISGHRSVSWYQQTPGQGLQFLFEYFSETQRNKGNFPGRFSGRQFSNSRSEMNVSTLELGDSALYLCASSLVGAGSYEQYFGPGTRLTVT.

This chain joins TRBV5-1 and TRBJ2-1; TRBD2 agrees at 15 bases. The CDR3 has 17 residues. Germline lookup yields CDR1 SGHRS and CDR2 YFSETQ. Trimming took 0 bases from V and 9 from J; bases not matched to a gene: 7. This CDR3 is CASSLAGLAGGPSEQFF. In nucleotides, the CDR3 is TGCGCCAGCAGCTTGGCAGGACTAGCGGGGGGGCCGAGTGAGCAGTTCTTC. Based on the CDR3 plus reference TRBV5-1 and TRBJ2-1, the full variable domain is KAGVTQTPRYLIKTRGQQVTLSCSPISGHRSVSWYQQTPGQGLQFLFEYFSETQRNKGNFPGRFSGRQFSNSRSEMNVSTLELGDSALYLCASSLAGLAGGPSEQFFGPGTRLTVL.

This clone was counted a few times. The gene calls are TRBV27 and TRBJ2-5, with D possibly TRBD2 on 6 matching bases. The ends were cut back, 5 bases at V and 0 bases at J, with 13 bases in the middle. The CDR3 is made up of 15 amino acids. Germline values: CDR1 MNHEY, CDR2 SMNVEV (reference sequence). CDR3 nucleotides: TGTGCCAGCAGTGGTATAGCGGTGTACCAAGAGACCCAGTACTTC. This sequence encodes CASSGIAVYQETQYF.

The chain links TRBV5-1 to TRBJ1-1, with D tentatively TRBD1 (6 bases). The V and J ends lost 5 bases and 3 bases respectively, with 23 bases between them. The CDR3 covers 17 residues. Germline V CDR1 and CDR2: SGHRS, YFSETQ. The CDR3 nucleotides are TGCGCCAGCAGTCAGACCCCTTACAGGGCAAGGGACACTGAAGCTTTCTTT. It encodes CASSQTPYRARDTEAFF.

This clone was found once. This chain connects TRBV28 to TRBJ2-1; TRBD1 matches at 7 bases. Looked up from germline, CDR1 is MDHEN and CDR2 is SYDVKM. This CDR3 contains 12 residues. The V segment lost 7 bases and the J segment 12 bases; nucleotides outside the gene matches: 9. The CDR3 protein is CASTHRGSGQFF. CDR3 coding DNA: TGTGCCAGCACCCACAGGGGAAGTGGGCAGTTCTTC.

The chain couples TRBV6-5 to TRBJ1-2, with D unresolved. Looked up from germline, CDR1 is MNHEY and CDR2 is SVGAGI. Trimming pared 0 bases from V and 8 bases from J, leaving 19 bases between. The CDR3 has 16 residues. The CDR3 coding sequence is TGTGCCAGCAGTTACTCGGGTCGGCCGCCGGTCGGGGGCTACACCTTC. Encoded protein: CASSYSGRPPVGGYTF.

V and J are TRBV7-2 and TRBJ2-3, with 10 bases that match TRBD2. CDR3 length equals 16 residues. With 5 bases clipped from V and 2 bases from J, the junction kept 7 bases outside the gene matches. In germline, CDR1 is SGHTA, CDR2 FQGNSA. The CDR3 DNA sequence: TGTGCCAGCAGCCCCCTAGCGGGGGAACCCACAGATACGCAGTATTTT. Amino acid sequence: CASSPLAGEPTDTQYF.

The V gene is TRBV10-3, the J gene TRBJ2-1; 7 nucleotides line up with TRBD2. This CDR3 comprises 15 residues. Germline V gene data show CDR1 as ENHRY and CDR2 as SYGVKD. With 4 bases clipped from V and 2 bases from J, the junction kept 5 bases outside the gene matches. The CDR3 reads CAISAGGGPYNEQFF. Written as DNA, the CDR3 is TGTGCCATCAGTGCGGGCGGGGGTCCCTACAATGAGCAGTTCTTC.

V gene TRBV5-1 combines with J gene TRBJ1-2; the D is unclear. The V gene lost 5 bases and the J gene lost 3 bases, with 11 bases spanning the gap. CDR1 and CDR2 (germline): SGHRS, YFSETQ. The CDR3 length is 13 residues. The CDR3 loop reads CASRTDSYYGYTF. The CDR3 DNA reads as TGCGCCAGCAGAACCGACTCCTACTATGGCTACACCTTC.

This chain uses TRBV7-8 with TRBJ1-1; perhaps TRBD1 as D (6 bases). From germline, CDR1 is SGHVS and CDR2 FQNEAQ. V lost 5 bases and J 1 base, leaving 11 bases between the germline ends. CDR3 length equals 14 residues. The CDR3 region is CASSIGTQNTEAFF. CDR3 sequence (DNA): TGTGCCAGCAGCATCGGGACACAGAACACTGAAGCTTTCTTT.

The chain couples TRBV7-8 to TRBJ1-5; 8 bases agree with TRBD1. The V segment lost 4 bases and the J segment 4 bases; nucleotides outside the gene matches: 6. Germline CDR1 reads SGHVS; CDR2 reads FQNEAQ. The CDR3 loop spans 15 amino acids. The chain's CDR3 is CASSYQTGANQPQHF. In DNA, the CDR3 is TGTGCCAGCAGCTACCAGACAGGGGCGAATCAGCCCCAGCATTTT.

V usage is TRBV11-3 and J usage is TRBJ2-5; TRBD1 aligns across 9 bases. Germline assignment: CDR1 SGHNT and CDR2 YENEEA. This CDR3 comprises 15 residues. V dropped 3 bases and J dropped 5; count of bases not matched to a gene: 7. CDR3: CASSFAPGQGETQYF. The CDR3 nucleotides read TGTGCCAGCAGCTTCGCCCCAGGACAGGGGGAGACCCAGTACTTC.

The rearrangement joins TRBV25-1 to TRBJ1-4, with TRBD1 matching over 10 bases. Germline lookup yields CDR1 MGHDK and CDR2 SYGVNS. This CDR3 is built from 14 residues. Trimming removed 5 bases from V and 5 bases from J; junction bases left unmatched: 2. CDR3 sequence reads: CASSPGQGNEKLFF. CDR3 DNA: TGTGCCAGCAGTCCGGGACAGGGGAATGAAAAACTGTTTTTT. The complete variable domain, with remaining parts taken from reference TRBV25-1 and TRBJ1-4, reads EADIYQTPRYLVIGTGKKITLECSQTMGHDKMYWYQQDPGMELHLIHYSYGVNSTEKGDLSSESTVSRIRTEHFPLTLESARPSHTSQYLCASSPGQGNEKLFFGSGTQLSVL.

This clone was picked up a small number of times. This chain links TRBV5-6 with TRBJ1-5; tentative D call: TRBD1 (6 bases). Germline V gene sequence: CDR1 SGHDT, CDR2 YYEEEE. Deletions cut 2 bases from V and 5 bases from J, with 11 bases between. The CDR3 runs to 14 residues. The CDR3 here is CASSLGGVDQPQHF. The CDR3 DNA follows: TGTGCCAGCAGCTTAGGGGGTGTCGATCAGCCCCAGCATTTT.

This clone has more than one count but fewer than ten. This rearrangement joins TRBV7-3 to TRBJ2-2; a possible D gene is TRBD1 (6 bases). Trimming took off 3 bases at V and 0 bases at J, with 17 bases between the two ends. Germline-derived CDR1 and CDR2 are SGHTA and FQGTGA. CDR3 length: 18 amino acids. CDR3 protein: CASSFFRDRTANTGELFF. CDR3 sequence (DNA): TGTGCCAGCAGCTTTTTTAGAGACAGGACCGCGAACACCGGGGAGCTGTTTTTT.

V and J are TRBV6-4 and TRBJ1-6; D call uncertain. The CDR3 has 13 residues. Between the trimmed V and J ends, which lost 3 bases and 7 bases, there was a span of 7 bases. The germline V gene has CDR1 MRHNA and CDR2 SNTAGT. The CDR3 DNA is TGTGCCAGCAGTGAGGGCAGGAATTCACCCCTCCACTTT. This gives the protein CASSEGRNSPLHF.